Below, 16 T cell receptor beta chains from the same sample are listed, as sequenced in a study of blood T cell repertoires in COVID-19. Method: immunoSEQ multiplex PCR; TCRdb's copy keeps in-frame clones and lacks some. The sample includes approximately 190,000 clones, 70% to 90% of them seen just once. What was sequenced was peripheral blood. The origin of the receptors is a woman aged 40 to 55 who had recovered from COVID-19.

The count of this clone is one. The V gene is TRBV30, the J gene TRBJ1-5; possible D gene TRBD1, 5 bases. Germline V CDR1 and CDR2: GTSNPN, SVGIG (reference sequence). The CDR3 loop spans 12 amino acids. V dropped 5 bases and J dropped 7 bases, with 12 bases sitting between them. CDR3 sequence: CAWRAQGQPQHF. CDR3 in DNA: TGTGCCTGGCGGGCCCAGGGCCAGCCCCAGCATTTT. Variable domain in full (rest from reference TRBV30 and TRBJ1-5): SQTIHQWPATLVQPVGSPLSLECTVEGTSNPNLYWYRQAAGRGLQLLFYSVGIGQISSEVPQNLSASRPQDRQFILSSKKLLLSDSGFYLCAWRAQGQPQHFGDGTRLSIL.

With regard to this clone: A read error may account for a junction end that differs from germline. The chain couples TRBV18 to TRBJ1-2; 8 nucleotides align to TRBD1. This CDR3 contains 12 residues. Per the germline V gene, CDR1 is KGHSH and CDR2 is LQKENI. As DNA, the CDR3 is TGTGCCAGCTCACTCTCACAGGGGGAGAGGTGCTTC. This encodes CASSLSQGERCF.

The chain has TRBV12-3 or TRBV12-4 and TRBJ2-1; D not certain. Trimming left V 3 bases short and J 8 bases short, with 5 bases between. There are 11 residues in the CDR3. Written as DNA, the CDR3 is TGTGCCAGCAGTTTTCTCGATGAGCAGTTCTTC. It translates to CASSFLDEQFF.

The chain uses TRBV6-5 and TRBJ2-7, with D uncertain. Germline CDR1 reads MNHEY; CDR2 reads SVGAGI. This CDR3 contains 12 residues. The V end lost 0 bases, the J end lost 3 bases, and 3 bases lay between the germline ends. CDR3 protein: CASSYSRYEQYF. The CDR3 DNA follows: TGTGCCAGCAGTTACTCTCGCTACGAGCAGTACTTC.

In DNA, the CDR3 is TGTGCCAGCAGCTTAGGAGCGGGAGTTTCCCACAATGAGCAGTTCTTC. Amino acid sequence: CASSLGAGVSHNEQFF. The chain recombines TRBV11-3 with TRBJ2-1; the match to TRBD2 covers 8 bases. This CDR3 is built from 16 residues. J was trimmed by 5 bases and V by 1 base; bases with no gene match: 7. CDR1 and CDR2 from the germline V gene are SGHNT and YENEEA.

This chain links TRBV18 with TRBJ1-2; D is undetermined. CDR3 length equals 14 residues. Germline V gives CDR1 KGHSH, CDR2 LQKENI. The V end was cut by 3 bases, the J end by 1 base, with 9 bases between. CDR3 nucleotide sequence: TGTGCCAGCTCACCTGCGAGGGATAACTATGGCTACACCTTC. Protein sequence: CASSPARDNYGYTF.

This chain links TRBV27 with TRBJ2-1; 10 bases agree with TRBD1. The V gene's germline CDR1 is MNHEY and CDR2 SMNVEV (reference sequence). The CDR3 has 16 amino acids. Germline trimming cut 4 bases from V and 7 bases from J; bases unmatched to any gene: 10. The CDR3 DNA is TGTGCCAGCAGTTCTCCCCGGGACAGGGGTAGGAATGAGCAGTTCTTC. Protein sequence: CASSSPRDRGRNEQFF.

This chain joins TRBV25-1 and TRBJ1-5; weak D call: TRBD1 (5 bases). Per germline, CDR1 MGHDK and CDR2 SYGVNS. This CDR3 has 16 amino acids. Here the CDR3 reads CVTGWPCRCSNQPQHF. The DNA of the CDR3 is TGTGTCACAGGTTGGCCGTGCCGATGTAGCAATCAGCCCCAGCATTTT.

DNA for the CDR3: TGCGCCAGCACCATCTTCCCGAGCTCCTACAATGAGCAGTTCTTC. Its protein is CASTIFPSSYNEQFF. This chain joins TRBV5-1 and TRBJ2-1; the D is unclear. This CDR3 is built from 15 residues. V was cut by 6 bases and J by 0 bases, with 13 bases left in between. CDR1 is SGHRS, CDR2 YFSETQ, per germline.

This clone was counted only a few times. As DNA, the CDR3 is TGTGCCAGCAGCTTGCGGCAAAGGCCCAATGAGCAGTTCTTC. Residues: CASSLRQRPNEQFF. This chain joins TRBV7-9 and TRBJ2-1; D is ambiguous. The CDR3 contains 14 residues. Trimming stripped 3 bases from V and 6 bases from J, with 12 bases between. Germline V gene data show CDR1 as SEHNR and CDR2 as FQNEAQ (reference sequence).

The chain links TRBV5-1 to TRBJ2-2; D ambiguous. Germline loops: CDR1 SGHRS, CDR2 YFSETQ. V dropped 4 bases and J dropped 7 bases, with 11 bases sitting between them. The CDR3 sequence is 13 residues long. CDR3 bases: TGCGCCAGCAGCGACCCCGGGTACGGGGAGCTGTTTTTT. Its protein product is CASSDPGYGELFF. Based on the CDR3 plus reference TRBV5-1 and TRBJ2-2, the full variable domain is KAGVTQTPRYLIKTRGQQVTLSCSPISGHRSVSWYQQTPGQGLQFLFEYFSETQRNKGNFPGRFSGRQFSNSRSEMNVSTLELGDSALYLCASSDPGYGELFFGEGSRLTVL.

A few counts support this clone. The V and J genes are TRBV15 and TRBJ2-2; 11 nucleotides agree with TRBD1. The CDR3 loop spans 16 amino acids. Unmatched junction bases numbered 7, after V lost 4 bases and J lost 6 bases. CDR1 LNHNV and CDR2 YYDKDF come from the germline V gene (reference sequence). CDR3 sequence (DNA): TGTGCCACCAGCAAGGGACAGGGGGTTGTTGCCGGGGAGCTGTTTTTT. Amino acid sequence: CATSKGQGVVAGELFF. Full variable domain (rest looked up from reference TRBV15 and TRBJ2-2): DAMVIQNPRYQVTQFGKPVTLSCSQTLNHNVMYWYQQKSSQAPKLLFHYYDKDFNNEADTPDNFQSRRPNTSFCFLDIRSPGLGDTAMYLCATSKGQGVVAGELFFGEGSRLTVL.

The V and J genes are TRBV3-1 (or the pseudogene TRBV3-2) and TRBJ1-1; unclear D gene. V was pared by 1 base and J by 14 bases, with 11 bases between. The CDR3 runs 11 residues. The V gene's germline CDR1 is LGHDT and CDR2 YNNKEL (reference sequence). The CDR3 loop is CASSQGASGFF. The DNA of the CDR3 is TGTGCCAGCAGCCAAGGGGCAAGTGGCTTCTTT.

V is TRBV12-5 and J is TRBJ1-1, with D perhaps matching TRBD1 (5 bases). The CDR3 consists of 14 residues. The germline V and J ends were trimmed by 1 base and 4 bases, with 10 bases remaining between them. The germline V gene has CDR1 LGHNT and CDR2 FRNRAP. The CDR3 sequence: CASGLDNRGTEAFF. The CDR3 region has the DNA TGTGCTAGTGGTTTGGACAATAGGGGCACTGAAGCTTTCTTT.

The chain has TRBV19 and TRBJ2-1; 12 positions agree with TRBD2. CDR3 size: 21 residues. The trim removed 4 bases at V and 9 bases at J, leaving 25 bases unmatched. Germline V gives CDR1 LNHDA, CDR2 SQIVND (reference sequence). The CDR3 here is CASSTHLAGGPYLDVGSEQFF. The CDR3 DNA sequence: TGTGCCAGTAGTACCCATCTAGCGGGAGGGCCTTATTTAGACGTTGGCAGTGAGCAGTTCTTC.

The genes are TRBV9 and TRBJ1-5; D unresolved. V lost 2 bases to trimming and J lost 4 bases, with 7 bases between them. The CDR3 spans 13 residues. The germline gives CDR1 SGDLS, CDR2 YYNGEE. The CDR3 is CASSVSPNQPQHF. The CDR3 bases are TGTGCCAGCAGCGTGAGCCCTAATCAGCCCCAGCATTTT.